This T cell receptor beta chain was profiled in a study of cytomegalovirus exposure and HLA in healthy donors. Study results and caveats: Presence/absence analyses rested on an assumption that sequencing depth was roughly uniform across donors. The majority of TCR sequences were rare, yet some public TCRs appeared in many donors. Highest at DRB1 and lowest at HLA-C, TCR association rates differed among HLA loci in a later analysis. Productive rates of about 87% or about 30% were seen for most TCR beta V segments in an earlier analysis.

The V gene lost 7 bases and the J gene lost 4 bases, with 13 bases spanning the gap. This CDR3 is 14 amino acids long. Germline V gene sequence: CDR1 MDHEN, CDR2 SYDVKM. On this clone itself: The antigen is unknown.

13 Jbeta primers and 60 Vbeta primers were used for the PCR. Only in-frame clones appear in the TCRdb table, and some are missing; sequencing was by immunoSEQ multiplex PCR. Of about 160,000 clones listed, around 68% are singletons. V is TRBV28 and J is TRBJ2-2, with TRBD1 as a possible D gene (7 bases). The source of this sequence is a man aged 50-59 years in good health and CMV-seronegative. The sequencing input was PBMCs. In nucleotides, the CDR3 is TGTGCCAGCACCCCAGGGGGGAGCACCGGGGAGCTGTTTTTT. It yields the protein CASTPGGSTGELFF. The full variable domain, with the rest looked up from reference TRBV28 and TRBJ2-2, is DVKVTQSSRYLVKRTGEKVFLECVQDMDHENMFWYRQDPGLGLRLIYFSYDVKMKEKGDIPEGYSVSREKKERFSLILESASTNQTSMYLCASTPGGSTGELFFGEGSRLTVL.